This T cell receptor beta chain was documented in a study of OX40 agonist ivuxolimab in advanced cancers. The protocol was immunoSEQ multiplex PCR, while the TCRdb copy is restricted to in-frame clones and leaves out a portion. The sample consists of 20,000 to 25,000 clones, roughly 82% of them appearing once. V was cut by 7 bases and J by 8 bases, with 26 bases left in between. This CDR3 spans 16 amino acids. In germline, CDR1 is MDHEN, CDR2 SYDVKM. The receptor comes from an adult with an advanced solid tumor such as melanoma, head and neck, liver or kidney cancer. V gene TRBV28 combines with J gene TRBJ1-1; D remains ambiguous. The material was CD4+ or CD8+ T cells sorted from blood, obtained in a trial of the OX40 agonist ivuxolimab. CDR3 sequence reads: CASNSLVVLLSGEAFF. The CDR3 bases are TGTGCCAGCAACTCACTAGTGGTCCTCCTGTCAGGCGAAGCTTTCTTT.